This T cell receptor beta chain was sequenced in a study of shared clonotypes between healthy human individuals. V was shortened by 5 bases and J by 7 bases, with 16 bases between the two germline ends. The CDR3 totals 14 residues. Germline CDR1 and CDR2: SGHTA and FQGTGA. TCRdb's copy holds only in-frame clones and misses some; the assay was immunoSEQ multiplex PCR. Here the sample spans roughly 2.5 million clones, around nine tenths being singletons. Sequencing was carried out using naive CD4+ T cells sorted from blood. Described subset: CD45RA+ positively selected. The sequence was obtained from a man in his late teens or twenties in good health. The chain couples TRBV7-3 to TRBJ2-3; a possible D gene is TRBD1 (6 bases). CDR3: CASSPQAGVNTQYF. Here the CDR3 DNA reads TGTGCCAGCAGCCCCCAAGCAGGGGTAAATACGCAGTATTTT.